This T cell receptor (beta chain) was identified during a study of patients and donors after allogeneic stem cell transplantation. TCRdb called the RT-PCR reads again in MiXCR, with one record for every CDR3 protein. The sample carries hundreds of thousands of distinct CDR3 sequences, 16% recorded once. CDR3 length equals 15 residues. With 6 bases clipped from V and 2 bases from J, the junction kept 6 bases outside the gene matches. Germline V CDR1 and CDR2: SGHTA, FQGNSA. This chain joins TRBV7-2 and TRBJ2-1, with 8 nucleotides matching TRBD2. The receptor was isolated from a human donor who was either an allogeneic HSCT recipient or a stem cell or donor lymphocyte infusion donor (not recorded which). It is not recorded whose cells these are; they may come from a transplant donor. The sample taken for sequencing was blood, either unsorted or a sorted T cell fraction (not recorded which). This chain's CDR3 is CASSPSAGAYNEQFF. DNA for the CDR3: TGTGCCAGCAGTCCTTCAGCGGGGGCCTACAATGAGCAGTTCTTC.